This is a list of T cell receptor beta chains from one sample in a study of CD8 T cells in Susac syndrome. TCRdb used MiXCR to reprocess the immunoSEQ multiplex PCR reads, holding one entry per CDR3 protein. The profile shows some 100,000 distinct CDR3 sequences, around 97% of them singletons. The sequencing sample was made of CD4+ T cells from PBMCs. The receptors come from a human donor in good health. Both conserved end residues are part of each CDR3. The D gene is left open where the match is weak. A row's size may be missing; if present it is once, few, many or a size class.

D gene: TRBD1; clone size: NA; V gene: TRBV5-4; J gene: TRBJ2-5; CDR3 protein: CASRGQGRSGETQYF; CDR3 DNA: TGTGCCAGCAGAGGACAGGGTAGATCAGGAGAGACCCAGTACTTC
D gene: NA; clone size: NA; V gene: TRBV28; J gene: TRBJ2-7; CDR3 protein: CASSLAFEQYF; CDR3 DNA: TGTGCCAGCAGTTTAGCGTTCGAGCAGTACTTC
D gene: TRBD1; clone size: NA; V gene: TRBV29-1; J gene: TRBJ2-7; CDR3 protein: CSVRTGPPSYEQYF; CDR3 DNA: TGCAGCGTGAGGACAGGGCCTCCCTCCTACGAGCAGTACTTC
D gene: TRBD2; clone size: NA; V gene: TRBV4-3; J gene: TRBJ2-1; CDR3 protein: CASSRGTSGNEQFF; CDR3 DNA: TGCGCCAGCAGCCGCGGGACTAGCGGCAATGAGCAGTTCTTC
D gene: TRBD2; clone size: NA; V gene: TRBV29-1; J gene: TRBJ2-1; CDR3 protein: CSGAPGLVGNEQFF; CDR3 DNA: TGCAGCGGAGCTCCGGGACTAGTTGGTAATGAGCAGTTCTTC
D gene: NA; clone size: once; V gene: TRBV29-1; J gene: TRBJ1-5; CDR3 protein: CSVVLQTNQPQHF; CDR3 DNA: TGCAGCGTTGTGTTACAGACCAATCAGCCCCAGCATTTT
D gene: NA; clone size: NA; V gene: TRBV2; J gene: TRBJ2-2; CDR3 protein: CASQREVAGELFF; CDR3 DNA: TGTGCCTCCCAACGAGAGGTTGCCGGGGAGCTGTTTTTT
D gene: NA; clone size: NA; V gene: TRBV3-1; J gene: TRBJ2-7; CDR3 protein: CASSQDVREQYF; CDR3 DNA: TGTGCCAGCAGCCAAGACGTCAGGGAGCAGTACTTC
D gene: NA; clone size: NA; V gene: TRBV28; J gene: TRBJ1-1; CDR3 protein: CASSPLSRHVGTEAFF; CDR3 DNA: TGTGCCAGCAGCCCTCTCTCCAGACATGTGGGGACTGAAGCTTTCTTT
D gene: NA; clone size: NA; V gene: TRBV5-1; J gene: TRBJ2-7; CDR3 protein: CASSLGQFYEQYF; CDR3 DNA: TGCGCCAGCAGCTTGGGACAGTTCTACGAGCAGTACTTC
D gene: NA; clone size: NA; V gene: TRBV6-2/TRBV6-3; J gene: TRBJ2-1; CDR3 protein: CASSYSTGRTASNEQFF; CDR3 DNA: TGTGCCAGCAGTTACTCGACGGGAAGGACAGCCTCCAATGAGCAGTTCTTC
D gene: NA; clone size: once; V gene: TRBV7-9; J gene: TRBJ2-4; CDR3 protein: CASSLGTNIQYF; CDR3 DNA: TGTGCCAGCAGCCTGGGGACAAACATTCAGTACTTC
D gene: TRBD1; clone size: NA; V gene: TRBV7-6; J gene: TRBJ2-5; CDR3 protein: CASSLVGGQGQETQYF; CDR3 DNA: TGTGCCAGCAGCTTAGTGGGGGGACAGGGCCAAGAGACCCAGTACTTC
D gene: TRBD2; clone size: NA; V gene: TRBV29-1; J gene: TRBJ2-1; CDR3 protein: CSVEDPTGLAGVGEQFF; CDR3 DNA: TGCAGCGTTGAAGATCCAACGGGACTAGCGGGAGTAGGTGAGCAGTTCTTC